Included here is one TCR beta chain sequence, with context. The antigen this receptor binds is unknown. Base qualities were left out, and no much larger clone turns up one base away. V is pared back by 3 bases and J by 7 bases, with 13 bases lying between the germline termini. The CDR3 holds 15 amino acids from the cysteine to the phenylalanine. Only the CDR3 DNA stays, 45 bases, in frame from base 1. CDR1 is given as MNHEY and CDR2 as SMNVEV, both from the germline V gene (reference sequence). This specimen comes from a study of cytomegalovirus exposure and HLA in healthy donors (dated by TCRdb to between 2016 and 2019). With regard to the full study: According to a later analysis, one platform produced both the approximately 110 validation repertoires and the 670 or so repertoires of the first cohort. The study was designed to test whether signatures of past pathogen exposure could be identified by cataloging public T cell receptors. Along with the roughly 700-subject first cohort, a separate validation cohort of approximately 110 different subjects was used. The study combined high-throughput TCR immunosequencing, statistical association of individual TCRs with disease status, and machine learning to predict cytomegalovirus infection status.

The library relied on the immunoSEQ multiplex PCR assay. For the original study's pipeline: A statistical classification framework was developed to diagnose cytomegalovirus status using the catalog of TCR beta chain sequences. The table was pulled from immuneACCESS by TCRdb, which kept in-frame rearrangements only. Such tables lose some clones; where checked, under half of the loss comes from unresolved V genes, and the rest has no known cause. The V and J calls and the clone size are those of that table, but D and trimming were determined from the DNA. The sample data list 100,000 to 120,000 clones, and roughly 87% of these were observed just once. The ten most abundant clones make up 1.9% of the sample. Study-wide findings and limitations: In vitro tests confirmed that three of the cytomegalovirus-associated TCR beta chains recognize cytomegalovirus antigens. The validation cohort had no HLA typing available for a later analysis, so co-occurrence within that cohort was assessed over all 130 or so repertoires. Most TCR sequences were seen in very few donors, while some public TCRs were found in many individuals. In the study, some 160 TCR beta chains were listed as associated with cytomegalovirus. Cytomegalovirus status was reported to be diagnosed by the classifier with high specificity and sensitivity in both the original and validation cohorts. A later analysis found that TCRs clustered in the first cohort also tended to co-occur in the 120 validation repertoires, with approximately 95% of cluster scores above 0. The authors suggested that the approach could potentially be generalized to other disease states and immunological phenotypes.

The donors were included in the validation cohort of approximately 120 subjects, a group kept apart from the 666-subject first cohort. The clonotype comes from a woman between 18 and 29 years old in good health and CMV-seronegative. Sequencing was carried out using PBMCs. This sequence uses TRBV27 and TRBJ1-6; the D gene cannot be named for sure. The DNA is TGTGCCAGCAGTTTTGCGGCAGTGAAAAATTCACCCCTCCACTTT. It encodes CASSFAAVKNSPLHF.